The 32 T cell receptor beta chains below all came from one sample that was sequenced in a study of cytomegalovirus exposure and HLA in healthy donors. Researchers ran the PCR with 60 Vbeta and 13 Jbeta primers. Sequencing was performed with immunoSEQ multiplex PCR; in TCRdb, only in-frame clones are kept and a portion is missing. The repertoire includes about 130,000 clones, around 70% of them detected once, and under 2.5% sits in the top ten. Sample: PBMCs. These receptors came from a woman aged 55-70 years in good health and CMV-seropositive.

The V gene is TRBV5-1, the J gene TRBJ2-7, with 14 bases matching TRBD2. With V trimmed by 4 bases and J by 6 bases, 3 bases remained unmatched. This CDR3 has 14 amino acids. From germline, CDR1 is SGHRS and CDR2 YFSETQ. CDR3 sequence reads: CASSPGTSGSEQYF. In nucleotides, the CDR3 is TGCGCCAGCAGCCCCGGGACTAGCGGGAGCGAGCAGTACTTC.

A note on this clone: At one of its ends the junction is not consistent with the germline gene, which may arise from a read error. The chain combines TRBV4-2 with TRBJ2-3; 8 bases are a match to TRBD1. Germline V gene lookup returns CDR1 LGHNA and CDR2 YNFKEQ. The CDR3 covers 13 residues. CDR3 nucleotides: TGTGCCAGCAGCCAACCCACAGGGGGAGGTTTGGATTTT. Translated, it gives CASSQPTGGGLDF.

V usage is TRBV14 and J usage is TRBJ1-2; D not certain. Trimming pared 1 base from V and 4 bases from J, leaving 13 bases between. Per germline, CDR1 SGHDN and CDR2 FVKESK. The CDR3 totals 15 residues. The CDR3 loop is CASSQGAGRIYGYTF. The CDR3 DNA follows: TGTGCCAGCAGCCAAGGGGCCGGTAGAATCTATGGCTACACCTTC.

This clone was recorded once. CDR3 protein: CASSGQGGNTGELFF. As DNA, the CDR3 is TGTGCCAGCAGTGGGCAGGGAGGGAACACCGGGGAGCTGTTTTTT. The gene calls are TRBV2 and TRBJ2-2; D perhaps matches TRBD2 (6 bases). CDR1 is SNHLY and CDR2 is FYNNEI in the germline V gene. V shed 4 bases and J shed 1 base, with 10 bases lying between them. The CDR3 sequence is 15 residues long.

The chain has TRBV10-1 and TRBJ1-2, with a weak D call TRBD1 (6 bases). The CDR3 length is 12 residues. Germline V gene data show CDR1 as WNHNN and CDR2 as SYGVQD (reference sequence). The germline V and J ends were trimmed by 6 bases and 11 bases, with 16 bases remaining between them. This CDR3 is CASSSTGASYTF. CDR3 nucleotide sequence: TGCGCCAGCAGCTCGACAGGCGCCTCTTACACCTTC.

The CDR3 loop is CASSSGTSVGTQYF. DNA of the CDR3: TGTGCCAGCAGCTCCGGGACTAGCGTAGGGACCCAGTACTTC. The chain couples TRBV11-2 to TRBJ2-5; 10 bases align to TRBD2. V shed 4 bases and J 7 bases; nucleotides not matched to a gene: 6. In germline, CDR1 is SGHAT, CDR2 FQNNGV. The CDR3 runs to 14 residues.

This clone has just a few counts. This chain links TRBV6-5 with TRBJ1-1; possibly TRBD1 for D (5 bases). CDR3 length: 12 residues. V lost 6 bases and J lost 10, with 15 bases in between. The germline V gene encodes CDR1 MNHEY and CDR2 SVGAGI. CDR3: CASRGGGERAFF. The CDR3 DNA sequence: TGTGCCAGCAGGGGGGGAGGGGAAAGAGCTTTCTTT.

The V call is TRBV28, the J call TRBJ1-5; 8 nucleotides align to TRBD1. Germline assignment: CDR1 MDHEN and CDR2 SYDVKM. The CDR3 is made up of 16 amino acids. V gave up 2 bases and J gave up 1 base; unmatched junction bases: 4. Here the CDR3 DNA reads TGTGCCAGCAGTTTAAGGACAGGGAGGAGCAATCAGCCCCAGCATTTT. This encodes CASSLRTGRSNQPQHF.

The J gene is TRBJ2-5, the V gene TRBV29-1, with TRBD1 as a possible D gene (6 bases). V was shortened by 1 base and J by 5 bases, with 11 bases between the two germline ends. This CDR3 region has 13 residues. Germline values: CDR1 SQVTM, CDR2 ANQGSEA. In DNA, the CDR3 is TGCAGCGTTGAAGTCTGGCAGGGGGAGACCCAGTACTTC. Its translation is CSVEVWQGETQYF.

CDR3 sequence (DNA): TGTGCCAGCAGCACAGGGTATAATTCACCCCTCCACTTT. Encoded protein: CASSTGYNSPLHF. The chain has TRBV11-2 and TRBJ1-6; perhaps TRBD1 as D (6 bases). Germline CDR1 is SGHAT and CDR2 is FQNNGV. The V and J ends lost 5 bases and 4 bases respectively, with 6 bases between them. CDR3 length: 13 residues.

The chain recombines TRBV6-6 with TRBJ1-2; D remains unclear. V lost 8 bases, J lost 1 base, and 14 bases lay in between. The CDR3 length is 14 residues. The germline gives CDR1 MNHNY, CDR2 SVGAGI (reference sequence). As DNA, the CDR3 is TGTGCCAGCCAGAGACGGGGAAGTAACTATGGCTACACCTTC. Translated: CASQRRGSNYGYTF.

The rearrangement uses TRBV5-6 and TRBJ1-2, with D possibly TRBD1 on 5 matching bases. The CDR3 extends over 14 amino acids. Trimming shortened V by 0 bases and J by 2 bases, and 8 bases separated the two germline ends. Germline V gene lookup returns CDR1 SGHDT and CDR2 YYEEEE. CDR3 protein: CASSLEQANYGYTF. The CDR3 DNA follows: TGTGCCAGCAGCTTGGAACAGGCAAACTATGGCTACACCTTC. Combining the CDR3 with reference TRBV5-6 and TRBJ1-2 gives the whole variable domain DAGVTQSPTHLIKTRGQQVTLRCSPKSGHDTVSWYQQALGQGPQFIFQYYEEEERQRGNFPDRFSGHQFPNYSSELNVNALLLGDSALYLCASSLEQANYGYTFGSGTRLTVV.

CDR3 DNA: TGTGCCAGCAGCGTAAGAGGGGGTGGGGCTAGCGGGAGAAGAGCAGATACGCAGTATTTT. This gives the protein CASSVRGGGASGRRADTQYF. The chain is built from TRBV9 and TRBJ2-3, with TRBD2 matching over 10 bases. The germline V gene has CDR1 SGDLS and CDR2 YYNGEE. The CDR3 covers 20 residues. V dropped 1 base and J dropped 4; count of bases not matched to a gene: 18.

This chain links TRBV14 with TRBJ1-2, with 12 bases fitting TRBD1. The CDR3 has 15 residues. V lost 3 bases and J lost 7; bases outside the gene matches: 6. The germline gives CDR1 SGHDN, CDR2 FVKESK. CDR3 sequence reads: CASSQPGTGGVGYTF. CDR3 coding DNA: TGTGCCAGCAGCCAGCCTGGGACAGGGGGCGTTGGCTACACCTTC. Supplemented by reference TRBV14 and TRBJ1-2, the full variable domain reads EAGVTQFPSHSVIEKGQTVTLRCDPISGHDNLYWYRRVMGKEIKFLLHFVKESKQDESGMPNNRFLAERTGGTYSTLKVQPAELEDSGVYFCASSQPGTGGVGYTFGSGTRLTVV.

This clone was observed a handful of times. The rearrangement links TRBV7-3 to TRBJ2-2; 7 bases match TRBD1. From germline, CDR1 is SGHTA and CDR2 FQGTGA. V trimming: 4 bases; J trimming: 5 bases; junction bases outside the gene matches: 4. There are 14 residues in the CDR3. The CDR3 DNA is TGTGCCAGCAGCTGGGGGACAGATACCGGGGAGCTGTTTTTT. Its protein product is CASSWGTDTGELFF.

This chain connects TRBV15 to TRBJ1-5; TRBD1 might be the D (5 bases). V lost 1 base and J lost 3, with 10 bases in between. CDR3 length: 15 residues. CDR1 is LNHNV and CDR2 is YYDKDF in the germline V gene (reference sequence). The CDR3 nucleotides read TGTGCCACCAGCAGAGGGGGCACCCTCAATCAGCCCCAGCATTTT. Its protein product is CATSRGGTLNQPQHF. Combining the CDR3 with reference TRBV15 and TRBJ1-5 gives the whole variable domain DAMVIQNPRYQVTQFGKPVTLSCSQTLNHNVMYWYQQKSSQAPKLLFHYYDKDFNNEADTPDNFQSRRPNTSFCFLDIRSPGLGDTAMYLCATSRGGTLNQPQHFGDGTRLSIL.

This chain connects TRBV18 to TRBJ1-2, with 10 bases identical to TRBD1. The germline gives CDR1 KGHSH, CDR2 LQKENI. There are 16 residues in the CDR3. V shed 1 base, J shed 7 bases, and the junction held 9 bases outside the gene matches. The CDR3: CASSPLSGTGVLGYTF. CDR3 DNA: TGTGCCAGCTCACCACTCTCCGGGACAGGGGTACTTGGCTACACCTTC.

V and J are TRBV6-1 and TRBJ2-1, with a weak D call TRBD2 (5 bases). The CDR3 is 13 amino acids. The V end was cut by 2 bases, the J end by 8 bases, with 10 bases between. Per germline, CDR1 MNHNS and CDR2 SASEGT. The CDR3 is CASSELRTYEQFF. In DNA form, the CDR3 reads TGTGCCAGCAGTGAATTACGGACTTATGAGCAGTTCTTC.

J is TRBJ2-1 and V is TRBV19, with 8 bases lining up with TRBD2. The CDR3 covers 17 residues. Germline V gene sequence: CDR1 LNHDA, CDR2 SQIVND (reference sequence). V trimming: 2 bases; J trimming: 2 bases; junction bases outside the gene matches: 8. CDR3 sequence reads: CASSISGGLGTYNEQFF. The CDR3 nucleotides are TGTGCCAGTAGTATATCGGGGGGGCTGGGTACCTACAATGAGCAGTTCTTC.

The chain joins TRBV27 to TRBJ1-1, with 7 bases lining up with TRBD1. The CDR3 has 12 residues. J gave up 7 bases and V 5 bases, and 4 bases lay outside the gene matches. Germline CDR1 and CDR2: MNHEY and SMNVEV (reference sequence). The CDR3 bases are TGTGCCAGCAGTCTAACAGGGGATGAAGCTTTCTTT. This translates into CASSLTGDEAFF.

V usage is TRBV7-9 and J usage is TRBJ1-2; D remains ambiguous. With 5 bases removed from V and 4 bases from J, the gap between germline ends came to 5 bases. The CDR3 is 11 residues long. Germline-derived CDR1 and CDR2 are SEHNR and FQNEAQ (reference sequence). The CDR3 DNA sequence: TGTGCCAGCAGCGCAGGCTATGGCTACACCTTC. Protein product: CASSAGYGYTF.

The DNA of the CDR3 is TGTGCCAGCAGCTTAGCTGAGAGCCAAGAGACCCAGTACTTC. As protein: CASSLAESQETQYF. The chain is built from TRBV7-8 and TRBJ2-5, with unresolved D. Germline V gene lookup returns CDR1 SGHVS and CDR2 FQNEAQ. The CDR3 spans 14 residues. V lost 0 bases, J lost 1 base, and 6 bases lay in between.

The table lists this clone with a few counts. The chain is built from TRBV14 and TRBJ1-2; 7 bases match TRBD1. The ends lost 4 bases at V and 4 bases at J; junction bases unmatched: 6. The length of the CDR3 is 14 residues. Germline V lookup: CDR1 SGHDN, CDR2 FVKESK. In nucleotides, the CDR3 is TGTGCCAGCAGCCCCGTGACAGGGACCTATGGCTACACCTTC. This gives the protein CASSPVTGTYGYTF.

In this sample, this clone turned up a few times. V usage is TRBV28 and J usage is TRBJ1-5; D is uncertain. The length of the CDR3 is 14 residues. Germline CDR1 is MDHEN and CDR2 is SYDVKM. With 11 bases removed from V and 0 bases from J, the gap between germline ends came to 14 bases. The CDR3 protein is CACRGFYSNQPQHF. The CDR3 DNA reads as TGTGCCTGCCGGGGTTTCTATAGCAATCAGCCCCAGCATTTT.

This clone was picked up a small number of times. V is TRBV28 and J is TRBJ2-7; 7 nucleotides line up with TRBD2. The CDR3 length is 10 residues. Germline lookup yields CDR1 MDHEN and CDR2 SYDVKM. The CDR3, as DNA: TGTGTAAGCGGGGACTACGAGCAGTACTTC. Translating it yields CVSGDYEQYF.

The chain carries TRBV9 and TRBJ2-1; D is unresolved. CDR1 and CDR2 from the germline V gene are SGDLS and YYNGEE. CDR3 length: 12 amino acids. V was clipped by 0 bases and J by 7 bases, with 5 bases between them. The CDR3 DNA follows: TGTGCCAGCAGCGTAGGTTATAATGAGCAGTTCTTC. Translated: CASSVGYNEQFF.

CDR3 in amino acids: CASRGARQGRLIHSGNTIYF. CDR3 sequence (DNA): TGTGCCAGCAGAGGGGCCCGACAGGGCCGTCTAATTCACTCTGGAAACACCATATATTTT. V is TRBV28 and J is TRBJ1-3; TRBD1 aligns across 7 bases. The CDR3 is 20 residues long. Germline V lookup: CDR1 MDHEN, CDR2 SYDVKM. V gave up 6 bases and J gave up 0 bases; unmatched junction bases: 20.

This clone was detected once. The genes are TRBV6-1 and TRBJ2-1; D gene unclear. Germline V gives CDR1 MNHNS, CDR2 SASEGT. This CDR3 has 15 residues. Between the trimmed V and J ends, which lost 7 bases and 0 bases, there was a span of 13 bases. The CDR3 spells CASTVTATSYNEQFF. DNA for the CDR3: TGTGCCAGCACTGTGACTGCAACCTCCTACAATGAGCAGTTCTTC.

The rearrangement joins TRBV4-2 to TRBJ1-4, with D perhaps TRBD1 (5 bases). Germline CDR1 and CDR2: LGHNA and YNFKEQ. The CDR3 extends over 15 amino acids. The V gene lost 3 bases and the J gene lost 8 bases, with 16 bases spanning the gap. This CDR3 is CASSQRLQGQEKLFF. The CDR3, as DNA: TGTGCCAGCAGCCAGCGGTTGCAGGGCCAGGAAAAACTGTTTTTT.

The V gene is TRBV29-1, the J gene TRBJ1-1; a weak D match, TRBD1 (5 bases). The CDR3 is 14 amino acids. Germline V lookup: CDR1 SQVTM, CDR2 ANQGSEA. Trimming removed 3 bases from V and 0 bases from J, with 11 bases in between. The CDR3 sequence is CSVEGRRLNTEAFF. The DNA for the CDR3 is TGCAGCGTTGAGGGGCGCAGGTTGAACACTGAAGCTTTCTTT.

The CDR3 loop is CASRSGGGGDEQYF. The CDR3 region has the DNA TGTGCCAGCAGGTCAGGGGGCGGTGGCGACGAGCAGTACTTC. The chain carries TRBV6-1 and TRBJ2-7; TRBD1 aligns across 8 bases. The CDR3 runs 14 residues. The germline gives CDR1 MNHNS, CDR2 SASEGT. V shed 6 bases and J 5 bases; nucleotides not matched to a gene: 9.

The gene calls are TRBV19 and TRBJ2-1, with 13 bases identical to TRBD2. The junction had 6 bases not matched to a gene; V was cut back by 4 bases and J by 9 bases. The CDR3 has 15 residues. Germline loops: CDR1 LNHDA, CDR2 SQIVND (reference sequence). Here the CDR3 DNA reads TGTGCCAGTAGTACAGGGACTAGCGGGATGGTTGAGCAGTTCTTC. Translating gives CASSTGTSGMVEQFF.